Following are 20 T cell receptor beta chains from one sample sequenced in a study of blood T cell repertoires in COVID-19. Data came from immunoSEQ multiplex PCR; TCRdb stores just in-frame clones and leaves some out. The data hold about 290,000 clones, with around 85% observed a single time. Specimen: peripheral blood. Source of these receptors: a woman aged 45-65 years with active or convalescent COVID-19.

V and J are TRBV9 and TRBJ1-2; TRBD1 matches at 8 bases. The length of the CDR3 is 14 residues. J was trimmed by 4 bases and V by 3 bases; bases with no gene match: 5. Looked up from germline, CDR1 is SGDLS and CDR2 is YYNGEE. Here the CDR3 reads CASSARDRTYGYTF. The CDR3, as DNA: TGTGCCAGCAGCGCTCGGGACAGGACCTATGGCTACACCTTC.

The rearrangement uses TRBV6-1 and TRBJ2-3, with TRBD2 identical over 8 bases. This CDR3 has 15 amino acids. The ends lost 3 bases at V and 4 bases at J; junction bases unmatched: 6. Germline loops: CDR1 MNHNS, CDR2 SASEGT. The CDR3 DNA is TGTGCCAGCAGTGATCATAGCGGGATAGCAGATACGCAGTATTTT. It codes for CASSDHSGIADTQYF.

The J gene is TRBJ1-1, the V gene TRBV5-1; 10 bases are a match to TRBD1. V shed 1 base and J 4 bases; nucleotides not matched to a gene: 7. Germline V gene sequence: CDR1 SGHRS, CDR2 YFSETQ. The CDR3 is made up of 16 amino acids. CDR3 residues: CASSLMGQGSSTEAFF. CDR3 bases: TGCGCCAGCAGCTTGATGGGACAGGGGTCTTCCACTGAAGCTTTCTTT.

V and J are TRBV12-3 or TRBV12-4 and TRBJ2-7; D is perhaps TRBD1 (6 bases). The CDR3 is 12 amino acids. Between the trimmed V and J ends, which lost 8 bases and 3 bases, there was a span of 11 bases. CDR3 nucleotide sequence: TGTGCCAGCCGAGGCAGGGGCTACGAGCAGTACTTC. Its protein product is CASRGRGYEQYF.

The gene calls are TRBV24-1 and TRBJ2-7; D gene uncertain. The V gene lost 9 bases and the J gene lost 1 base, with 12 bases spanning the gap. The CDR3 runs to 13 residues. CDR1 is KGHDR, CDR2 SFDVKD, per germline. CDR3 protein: CATPKTRSYEQYF. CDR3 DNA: TGTGCCACCCCAAAGACTCGTTCCTACGAGCAGTACTTC.

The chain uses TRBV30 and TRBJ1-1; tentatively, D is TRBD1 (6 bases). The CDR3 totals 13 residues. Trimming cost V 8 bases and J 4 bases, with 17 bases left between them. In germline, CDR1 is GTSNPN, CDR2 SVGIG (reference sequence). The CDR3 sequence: CALDYRVRTEAFF. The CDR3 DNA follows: TGTGCCCTAGACTACAGGGTTCGCACTGAAGCTTTCTTT.

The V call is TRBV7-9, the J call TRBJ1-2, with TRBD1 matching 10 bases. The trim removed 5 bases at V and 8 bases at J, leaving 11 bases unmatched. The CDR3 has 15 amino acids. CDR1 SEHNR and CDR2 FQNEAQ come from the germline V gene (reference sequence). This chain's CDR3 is CASSPEGQGTEGYTF. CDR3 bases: TGTGCCAGCAGCCCCGAGGGACAGGGGACGGAAGGCTACACCTTC.

The CDR3: CALQTDLGRGYTF. As DNA, the CDR3 is TGTGCCCTTCAGACGGACTTGGGGAGAGGCTACACCTTC. This sequence joins TRBV6-5 and TRBJ1-2, with D unresolved. Per germline, CDR1 MNHEY and CDR2 SVGAGI. The CDR3 loop spans 13 amino acids. The V and J ends lost 11 bases and 8 bases respectively, with 21 bases between them.

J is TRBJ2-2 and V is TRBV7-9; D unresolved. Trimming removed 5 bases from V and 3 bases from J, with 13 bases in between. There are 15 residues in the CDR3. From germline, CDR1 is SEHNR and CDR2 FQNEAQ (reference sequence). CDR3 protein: CASSPPPTDTGELFF. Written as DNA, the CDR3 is TGTGCCAGCAGCCCCCCACCCACTGACACCGGGGAGCTGTTTTTT.

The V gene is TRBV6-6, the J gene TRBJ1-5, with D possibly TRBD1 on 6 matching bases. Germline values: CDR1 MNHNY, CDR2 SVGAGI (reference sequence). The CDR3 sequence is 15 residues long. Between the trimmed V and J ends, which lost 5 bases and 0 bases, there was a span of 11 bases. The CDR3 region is CASSRDIASNQPQHF. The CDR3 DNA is TGTGCCAGCAGTCGGGACATCGCTAGCAATCAGCCCCAGCATTTT.

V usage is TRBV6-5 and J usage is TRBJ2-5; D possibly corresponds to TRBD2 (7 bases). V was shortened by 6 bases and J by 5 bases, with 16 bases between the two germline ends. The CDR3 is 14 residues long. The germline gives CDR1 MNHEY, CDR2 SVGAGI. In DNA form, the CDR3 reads TGTGCCAGCAGCCTTAGGGGGGGAGGGGAGACCCAGTACTTC. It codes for CASSLRGGGETQYF.

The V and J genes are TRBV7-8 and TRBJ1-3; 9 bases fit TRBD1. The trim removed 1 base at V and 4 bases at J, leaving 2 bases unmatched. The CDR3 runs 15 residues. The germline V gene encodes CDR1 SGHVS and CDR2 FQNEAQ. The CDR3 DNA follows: TGTGCCAGCAGCTTAGGGACAGGGGCAGGAAACACCATATATTTT. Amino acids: CASSLGTGAGNTIYF.

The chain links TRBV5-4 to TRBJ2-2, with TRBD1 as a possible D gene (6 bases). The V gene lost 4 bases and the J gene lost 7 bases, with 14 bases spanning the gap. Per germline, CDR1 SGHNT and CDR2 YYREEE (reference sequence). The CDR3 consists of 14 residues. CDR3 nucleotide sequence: TGTGCCAGCAGCCATAATCAGGGGATCGGGGAGCTGTTTTTT. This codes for CASSHNQGIGELFF.

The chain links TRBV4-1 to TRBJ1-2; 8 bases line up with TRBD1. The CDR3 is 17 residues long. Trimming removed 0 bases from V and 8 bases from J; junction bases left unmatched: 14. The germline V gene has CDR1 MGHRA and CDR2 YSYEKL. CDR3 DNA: TGCGCCAGCAGCCAAGAAGTTCATGGACAGGGAGGGTTAGGCTACACCTTC. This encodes CASSQEVHGQGGLGYTF.

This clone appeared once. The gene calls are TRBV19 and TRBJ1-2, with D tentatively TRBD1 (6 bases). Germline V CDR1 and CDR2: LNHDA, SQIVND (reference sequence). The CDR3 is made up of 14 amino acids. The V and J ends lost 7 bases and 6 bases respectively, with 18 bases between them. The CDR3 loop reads CASTGKGEWDGYTF. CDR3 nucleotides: TGTGCCAGTACGGGAAAGGGGGAGTGGGATGGCTACACCTTC.

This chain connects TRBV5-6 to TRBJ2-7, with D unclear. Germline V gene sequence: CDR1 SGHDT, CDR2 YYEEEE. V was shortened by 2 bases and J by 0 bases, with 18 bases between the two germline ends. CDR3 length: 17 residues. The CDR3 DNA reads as TGTGCCAGCAGCTTTGTTCCCACTTCGCTCCTCTCCTACGAGCAGTACTTC. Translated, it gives CASSFVPTSLLSYEQYF.

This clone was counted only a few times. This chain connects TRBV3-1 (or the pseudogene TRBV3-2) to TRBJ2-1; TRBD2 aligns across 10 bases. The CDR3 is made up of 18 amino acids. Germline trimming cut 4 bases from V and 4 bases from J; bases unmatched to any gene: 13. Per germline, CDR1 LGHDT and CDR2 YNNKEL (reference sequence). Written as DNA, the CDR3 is TGTGCCAGCAGCCCGGCAGCGGGAGGGCCCAAGGTTTACAATGAGCAGTTCTTC. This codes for CASSPAAGGPKVYNEQFF.

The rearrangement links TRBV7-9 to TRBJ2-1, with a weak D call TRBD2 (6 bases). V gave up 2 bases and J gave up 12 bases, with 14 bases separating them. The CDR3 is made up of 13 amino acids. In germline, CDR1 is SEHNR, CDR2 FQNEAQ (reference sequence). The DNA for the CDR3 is TGTGCCAGCAGCTTACCAGGACCGCGGGGGCAGTTCTTC. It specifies CASSLPGPRGQFF.

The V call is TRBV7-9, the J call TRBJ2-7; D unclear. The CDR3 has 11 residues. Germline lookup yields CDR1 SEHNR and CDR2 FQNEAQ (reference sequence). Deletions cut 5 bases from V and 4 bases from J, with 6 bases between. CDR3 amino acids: CASSALYEQYF. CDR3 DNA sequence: TGTGCCAGCAGCGCCCTATACGAGCAGTACTTC.

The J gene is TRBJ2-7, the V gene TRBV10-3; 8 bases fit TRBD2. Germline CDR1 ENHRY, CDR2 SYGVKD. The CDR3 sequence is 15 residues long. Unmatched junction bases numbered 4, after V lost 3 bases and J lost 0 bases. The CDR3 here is CAISDPGLVSYEQYF. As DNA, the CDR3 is TGTGCCATCAGTGACCCGGGACTAGTCTCCTACGAGCAGTACTTC.